One sample yielded the 18 T cell receptor beta chains listed below, sequenced in a study of blood T cell repertoires in COVID-19. Clones were sequenced by immunoSEQ multiplex PCR, and TCRdb holds only the in-frame ones, with some missing. This table holds some 240,000 clones, about four fifths found once. Sequencing input: peripheral blood. The origin of the receptors is a woman older than 75 with acute or convalescent COVID-19.

The chain couples TRBV5-4 to TRBJ2-7; D is possibly TRBD1 (5 bases). Germline lookup yields CDR1 SGHNT and CDR2 YYREEE (reference sequence). Trimming removed 3 bases from V and 0 bases from J, with 7 bases in between. The CDR3 runs 13 residues. The CDR3 here is CASSSDTSYEQYF. DNA for the CDR3: TGTGCCAGCAGCTCGGACACCTCCTACGAGCAGTACTTC.

The chain is built from TRBV2 and TRBJ1-6; 8 bases fit TRBD1. Germline V lookup: CDR1 SNHLY, CDR2 FYNNEI. This CDR3 region has 15 residues. Trimming cost V 6 bases and J 13 bases; bases outside gene matches: 14. DNA for the CDR3: TGTGCCAGCAGCGACAGGGGCCTGGGGTTAGAGCCCCTCCACTTT. This translates into CASSDRGLGLEPLHF.

The chain has TRBV5-1 and TRBJ2-3; tentatively, D is TRBD2 (7 bases). V was clipped by 4 bases and J by 2 bases, with 17 bases between them. The CDR3 contains 16 residues. CDR1 is SGHRS, CDR2 YFSETQ, per germline. CDR3 residues: CASSPRGAGTTDTQYF. In DNA, the CDR3 is TGCGCCAGCAGCCCCCGGGGGGCGGGCACCACAGATACGCAGTATTTT.

This clone was detected a few times. This chain uses TRBV5-1 with TRBJ1-6; TRBD1 agrees at 7 bases. The germline gives CDR1 SGHRS, CDR2 YFSETQ. The CDR3 length is 14 residues. V shed 4 bases and J 7 bases; nucleotides not matched to a gene: 5. The CDR3 sequence is CASSVQGRNSPLHF. The CDR3 region has the DNA TGCGCCAGCAGCGTACAGGGGAGGAATTCACCCCTCCACTTT.

The sample holds a few counts of this clone. The rearrangement links TRBV28 to TRBJ2-4; D may be TRBD1 (6 bases). V was pared by 3 bases and J by 1 base, with 7 bases between. Germline loops: CDR1 MDHEN, CDR2 SYDVKM. This CDR3 comprises 14 residues. The DNA for the CDR3 is TGTGCCAGCAGTTTTCAGGGGGCCAAAAACATTCAGTACTTC. Translated, it gives CASSFQGAKNIQYF.

CDR3 nucleotides: TGTGCCAGCAGCTATCTGGGACAAAGCTATCTCTACGAGCAGTACTTC. It encodes CASSYLGQSYLYEQYF. V and J are TRBV5-6 and TRBJ2-7; a possible D gene is TRBD1 (6 bases). Per germline, CDR1 SGHDT and CDR2 YYEEEE. The CDR3 length is 16 residues. Trimming took 3 bases from V and 3 from J, leaving 19 bases between them.

V usage is TRBV11-2 and J usage is TRBJ2-5; 12 bases are a match to TRBD2. V lost 5 bases and J lost 5; bases outside the gene matches: 6. There are 15 residues in the CDR3. The V gene's germline CDR1 is SGHAT and CDR2 FQNNGV. CDR3 nucleotides: TGTGCCAGCAGCCGTCTAGCGGGGGGGAGGGAGACCCAGTACTTC. Its translation: CASSRLAGGRETQYF.

This clone has only one observation. The chain is built from TRBV3-1 (or the pseudogene TRBV3-2) and TRBJ2-2, with D perhaps matching TRBD2 (7 bases). Germline assignment: CDR1 LGHDT and CDR2 YNNKEL (reference sequence). V lost 5 bases and J 1 base, leaving 14 bases between the germline ends. This CDR3 spans 16 amino acids. CDR3 in amino acids: CASSATGGLNTGELFF. The CDR3 DNA reads as TGTGCCAGCAGCGCCACGGGGGGCTTGAACACCGGGGAGCTGTTTTTT.

The chain combines TRBV2 with TRBJ2-7; D unresolved. The CDR3 covers 11 residues. Trimming stripped 6 bases from V and 4 bases from J, with 7 bases between. From germline, CDR1 is SNHLY and CDR2 FYNNEI. CDR3 protein: CASSQAYEQYF. The CDR3 DNA sequence: TGTGCCAGCAGCCAAGCTTACGAGCAGTACTTC.

This clone came up once. The chain uses TRBV6-5 and TRBJ1-1; maybe TRBD1 (6 bases). The V gene lost 0 bases and the J gene lost 2 bases, with 10 bases spanning the gap. The CDR3 loop spans 15 amino acids. Germline values: CDR1 MNHEY, CDR2 SVGAGI. CDR3 DNA sequence: TGTGCCAGCAGTTACTCGACAGGCCGAAACACTGAAGCTTTCTTT. As protein: CASSYSTGRNTEAFF.

This chain joins TRBV2 and TRBJ2-1; a weak D match, TRBD2 (6 bases). The V end was cut by 8 bases, the J end by 9 bases, with 20 bases between. The germline gives CDR1 SNHLY, CDR2 FYNNEI. The CDR3 length is 14 residues. CDR3 nucleotides: TGTGCCAGCGGGGATAGGGACTGGCATGGTGAGCAGTTCTTC. This translates into CASGDRDWHGEQFF. Together with reference TRBV2 and TRBJ2-1, the CDR3 gives the full variable domain: EPEVTQTPSHQVTQMGQEVILRCVPISNHLYFYWYRQILGQKVEFLVSFYNNEISEKSEIFDDQFSVERPDGSNFTLKIRSTKLEDSAMYFCASGDRDWHGEQFFGPGTRLTVL.

The chain employs TRBV28 and TRBJ1-2, with a tentative D call TRBD1 (5 bases). CDR1 is MDHEN, CDR2 SYDVKM, per germline. With 5 bases removed from V and 8 bases from J, the gap between germline ends came to 18 bases. This CDR3 contains 14 residues. In DNA, the CDR3 is TGTGCCAGCAGTCCCCTGGACACAATGGGGGGCTACACCTTC. Translation gives CASSPLDTMGGYTF.

J is TRBJ2-4 and V is TRBV30, with D maybe TRBD1 (7 bases). The CDR3 contains 14 residues. Per the germline V gene, CDR1 is GTSNPN and CDR2 is SVGIG (reference sequence). Trimming took off 1 base at V and 4 bases at J, with 11 bases between the two ends. CDR3 sequence (DNA): TGTGCCTGGAGTGGGCGGGACAGTAAAAACATTCAGTACTTC. Protein: CAWSGRDSKNIQYF.

This clone appeared once. The J gene is TRBJ1-4, the V gene TRBV7-9, with D possibly TRBD1 on 5 matching bases. Germline CDR1 reads SEHNR; CDR2 reads FQNEAQ (reference sequence). This CDR3 comprises 14 residues. The V and J ends lost 10 bases and 5 bases respectively, with 17 bases between them. The CDR3 DNA is TGTGCCACCGAGGAGGGGACTAAGAATGAAAAACTGTTTTTT. Translated: CATEEGTKNEKLFF.

The rearrangement uses TRBV2 and TRBJ2-4; TRBD2 matches 10 bases. CDR1 SNHLY and CDR2 FYNNEI come from the germline V gene. Unmatched junction bases numbered 5, after V lost 3 bases and J lost 3 bases. The CDR3 totals 16 residues. The CDR3 coding sequence is TGTGCCAGCAGTGATCGGACTAGCGGAAGCAAAAACATTCAGTACTTC. Its protein product is CASSDRTSGSKNIQYF. The whole variable domain, remainder taken from reference TRBV2 and TRBJ2-4, is EPEVTQTPSHQVTQMGQEVILRCVPISNHLYFYWYRQILGQKVEFLVSFYNNEISEKSEIFDDQFSVERPDGSNFTLKIRSTKLEDSAMYFCASSDRTSGSKNIQYFGAGTRLSVL.

This clone came up a few times. The chain links TRBV5-1 to TRBJ1-2; TRBD1 matches at 9 bases. CDR1 is SGHRS, CDR2 YFSETQ, per germline. This CDR3 spans 17 amino acids. Unmatched junction bases numbered 12, after V lost 1 base and J lost 5 bases. The CDR3 loop is CASSLTPGQGGLYGYTF. CDR3 nucleotide sequence: TGCGCCAGCAGCTTGACCCCGGGACAGGGAGGGTTGTATGGCTACACCTTC.

The chain combines TRBV4-1 with TRBJ2-6, with a weak D call TRBD2 (5 bases). Germline V gene lookup returns CDR1 MGHRA and CDR2 YSYEKL. The V and J ends lost 3 bases and 0 bases respectively, with 15 bases between them. CDR3 length: 18 residues. The CDR3 here is CASSQLQTGSSGANVLTF. CDR3 DNA: TGCGCCAGCAGCCAGTTGCAGACGGGATCCTCTGGGGCCAACGTCCTGACTTTC.

This chain joins TRBV2 and TRBJ1-1, with no clear D. Germline V gene lookup returns CDR1 SNHLY and CDR2 FYNNEI. V was clipped by 6 bases and J by 0 bases, with 14 bases between them. The CDR3 consists of 15 residues. CDR3 DNA: TGTGCCAGCAGAGCACTTAGGGAGCTGAACACTGAAGCTTTCTTT. Translating gives CASRALRELNTEAFF.